This TCR beta chain was sequenced in a study of somatic mutations in cytotoxic T cells in rheumatoid arthritis. Study information: Right after diagnosis, and before any treatment had started, patient peripheral blood (about 30 ml EDTA) was drawn. The flow sorting of some V beta antibody-stained T-cell populations reached nearly 100% purity, and the sorted populations included V beta1+ cells sequenced for TCRB.

Trimming cost V 8 bases and J 6 bases; bases outside gene matches: 1. CDR1 is MNHNS, CDR2 SASEGT, per germline. The CDR3 length is 14 residues. TCRdb's table, derived via immunoSEQ multiplex PCR, lists solely in-frame clones and lacks some. The sample yields approximately 11,000 clones, under 95% seen once. The chain is built from TRBV6-1 and TRBJ2-2, with 15 bases fitting TRBD2. Sequenced: CD8+ T cells sorted from blood. The clonotype comes from a woman aged 18-35 years with rheumatoid arthritis. CDR3 DNA sequence: TGTGCCAGCGGACTAGCGGGGGGGCCCGGGGAGCTGTTTTTT. It codes for CASGLAGGPGELFF.